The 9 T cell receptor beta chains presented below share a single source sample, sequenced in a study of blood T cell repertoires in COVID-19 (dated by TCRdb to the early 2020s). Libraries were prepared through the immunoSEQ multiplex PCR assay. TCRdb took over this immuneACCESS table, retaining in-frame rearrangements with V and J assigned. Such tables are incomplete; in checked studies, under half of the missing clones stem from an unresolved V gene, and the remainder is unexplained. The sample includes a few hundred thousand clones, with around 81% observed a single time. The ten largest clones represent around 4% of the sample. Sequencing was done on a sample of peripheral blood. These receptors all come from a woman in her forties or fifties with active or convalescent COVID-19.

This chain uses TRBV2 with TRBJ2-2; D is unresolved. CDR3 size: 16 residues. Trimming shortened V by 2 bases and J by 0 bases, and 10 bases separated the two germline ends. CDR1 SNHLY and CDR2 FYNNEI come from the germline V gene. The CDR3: CASSELVGSNTGELFF. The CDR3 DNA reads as TGTGCCAGCAGTGAACTGGTGGGCTCGAACACCGGGGAGCTGTTTTTT.

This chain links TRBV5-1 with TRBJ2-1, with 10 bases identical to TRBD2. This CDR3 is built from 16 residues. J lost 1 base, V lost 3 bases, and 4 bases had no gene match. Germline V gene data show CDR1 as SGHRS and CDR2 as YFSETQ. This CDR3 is CASSYGLAVSYNEQFF. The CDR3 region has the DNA TGCGCCAGCAGCTATGGACTAGCGGTTTCCTACAATGAGCAGTTCTTC.

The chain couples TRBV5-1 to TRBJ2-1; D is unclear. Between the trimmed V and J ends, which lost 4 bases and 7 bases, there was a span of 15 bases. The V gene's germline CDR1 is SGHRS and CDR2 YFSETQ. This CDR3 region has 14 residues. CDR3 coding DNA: TGCGCCAGCAGCCCCCCTCCCTCGCGGAATGAGCAGTTCTTC. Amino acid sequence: CASSPPPSRNEQFF.

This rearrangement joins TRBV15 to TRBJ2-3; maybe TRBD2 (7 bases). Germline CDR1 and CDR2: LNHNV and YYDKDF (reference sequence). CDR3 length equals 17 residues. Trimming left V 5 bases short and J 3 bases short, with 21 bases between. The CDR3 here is CATSPPKGGGRTDTQYF. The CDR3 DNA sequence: TGTGCCACCAGCCCGCCCAAGGGGGGCGGGAGAACAGATACGCAGTATTTT.

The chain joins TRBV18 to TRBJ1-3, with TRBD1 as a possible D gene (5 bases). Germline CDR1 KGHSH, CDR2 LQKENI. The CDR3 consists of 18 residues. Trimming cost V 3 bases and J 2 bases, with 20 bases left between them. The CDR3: CASSPIHFEGRAGNTIYF. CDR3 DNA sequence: TGTGCCAGCTCACCGATACACTTCGAGGGGAGGGCTGGAAACACCATATATTTT.

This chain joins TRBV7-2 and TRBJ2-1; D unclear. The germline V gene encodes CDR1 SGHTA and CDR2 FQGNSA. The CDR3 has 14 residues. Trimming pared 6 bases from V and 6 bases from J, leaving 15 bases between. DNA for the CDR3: TGTGCCAGCAGGCACCCGGTGCTTGGCAATGAGCAGTTCTTC. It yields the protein CASRHPVLGNEQFF.

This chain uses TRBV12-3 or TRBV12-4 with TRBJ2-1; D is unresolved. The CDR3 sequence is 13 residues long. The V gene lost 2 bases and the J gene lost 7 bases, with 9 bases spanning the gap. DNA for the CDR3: TGTGCCAGCAGTTTAATGCGGAGAAATGAGCAGTTCTTC. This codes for CASSLMRRNEQFF.

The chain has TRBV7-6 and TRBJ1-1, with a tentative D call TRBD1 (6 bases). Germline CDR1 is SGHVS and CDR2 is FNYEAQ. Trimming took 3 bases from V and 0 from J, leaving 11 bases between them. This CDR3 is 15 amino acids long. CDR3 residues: CASSFTGHMNTEAFF. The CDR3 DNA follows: TGTGCCAGCAGCTTTACAGGGCACATGAACACTGAAGCTTTCTTT.

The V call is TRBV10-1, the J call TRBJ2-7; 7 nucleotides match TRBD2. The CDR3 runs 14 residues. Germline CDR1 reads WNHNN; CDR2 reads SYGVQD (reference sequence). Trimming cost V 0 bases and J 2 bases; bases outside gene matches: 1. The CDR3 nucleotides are TGCGCCAGCAGTGAGTCGGGACTACCCTACGAGCAGTACTTC. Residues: CASSESGLPYEQYF.